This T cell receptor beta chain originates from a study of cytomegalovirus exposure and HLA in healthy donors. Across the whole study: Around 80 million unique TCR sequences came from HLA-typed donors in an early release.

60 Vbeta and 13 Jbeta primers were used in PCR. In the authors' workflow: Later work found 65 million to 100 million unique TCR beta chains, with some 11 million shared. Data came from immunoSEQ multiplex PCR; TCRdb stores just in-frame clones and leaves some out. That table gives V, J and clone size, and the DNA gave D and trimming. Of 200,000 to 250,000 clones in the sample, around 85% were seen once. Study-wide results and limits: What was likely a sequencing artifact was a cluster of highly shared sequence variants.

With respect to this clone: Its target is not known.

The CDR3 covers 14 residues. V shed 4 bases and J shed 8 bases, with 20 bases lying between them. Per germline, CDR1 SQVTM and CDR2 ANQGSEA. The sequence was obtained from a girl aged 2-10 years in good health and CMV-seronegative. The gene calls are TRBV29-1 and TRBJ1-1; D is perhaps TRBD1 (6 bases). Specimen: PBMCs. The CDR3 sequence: CSVGLLKQGGEAFF. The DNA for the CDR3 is TGCAGCGTTGGGTTATTGAAACAGGGTGGGGAAGCTTTCTTT.